The sequence of this TCR beta chain was determined in a study of blood T cell repertoires in COVID-19. Study background: From the United States, Italy and Spain came samples of acute and convalescent COVID-19.

Original methodology: The assay estimated nucleated cells by amplifying reference gene primers. The method was immunoSEQ multiplex PCR; TCRdb's version includes in-frame clones alone and lacks a portion of them. V and J calls and clone size are copied from that table; D and trimming were computed from the DNA. The sample has some 220,000 clones, about four fifths seen once. CDR1 and CDR2 from the germline V gene are LGHNA and YNFKEQ. The CDR3 has 15 residues. V was pared by 2 bases and J by 6 bases, with 14 bases between. Enrolled through a virtual design, the participants were between roughly 18 and 100 years of age and came from 24 US areas. Which cohort a participant joined came from the clinical history participants gave.

Sequenced input: PBMCs or T cells enriched from blood (not recorded which). The chain combines TRBV4-2 with TRBJ2-1; a possible D gene is TRBD2 (6 bases). This TCR came from a woman aged 40 to 50 with acute COVID-19. The CDR3 DNA follows: TGTGCCAGCAGCCAAACCGGGACTCTACTCAATGAGCAGTTCTTC. It translates to CASSQTGTLLNEQFF.